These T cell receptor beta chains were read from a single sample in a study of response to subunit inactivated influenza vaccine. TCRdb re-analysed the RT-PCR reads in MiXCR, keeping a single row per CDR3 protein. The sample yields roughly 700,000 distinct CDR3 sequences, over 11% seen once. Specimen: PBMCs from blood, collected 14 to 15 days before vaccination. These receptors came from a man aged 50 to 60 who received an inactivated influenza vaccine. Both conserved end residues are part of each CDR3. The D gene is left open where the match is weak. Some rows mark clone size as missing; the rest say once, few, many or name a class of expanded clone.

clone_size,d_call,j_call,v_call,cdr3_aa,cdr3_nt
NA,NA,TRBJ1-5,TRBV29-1,CSVAGEGDNQPQHF,TGCAGCGTTGCCGGGGAGGGAGACAATCAGCCCCAGCATTTT
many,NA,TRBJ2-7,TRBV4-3,CASSQEKWGSYEQYF,TGCGCCAGCAGCCAAGAAAAGTGGGGATCCTACGAGCAGTACTTC
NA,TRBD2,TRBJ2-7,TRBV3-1,CASSRAAGGHYSSSYEQYF,TGTGCCAGCAGCCGGGCAGCGGGGGGACACTACTCGAGCTCCTACGAGCAGTACTTC
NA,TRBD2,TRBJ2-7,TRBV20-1,CSASRLAEGNGEQYF,TGCAGTGCTAGTAGACTAGCGGAAGGTAACGGCGAGCAGTACTTC
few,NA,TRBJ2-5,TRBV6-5,CASSYSKQGSSLQETQYF,TGTGCCAGCAGTTACTCGAAACAGGGTTCCTCCCTTCAAGAGACCCAGTACTTC
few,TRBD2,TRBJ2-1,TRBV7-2,CASSLQRDPYNEQFF,TGTGCCAGCAGCCTTCAGCGGGATCCTTACAATGAGCAGTTCTTC
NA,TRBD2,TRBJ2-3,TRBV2,CASSAETSGFGDTQYF,TGTGCCAGCAGTGCCGAGACTAGCGGTTTTGGGGATACGCAGTATTTT
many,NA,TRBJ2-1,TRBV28,CASRTLDRLHEQFF,TGTGCCAGCAGAACCCTCGACAGGTTACATGAGCAGTTCTTC
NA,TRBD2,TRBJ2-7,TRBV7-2,CASSFYRGDYEQYF,TGTGCCAGCAGCTTTTATCGGGGGGACTACGAGCAGTACTTC
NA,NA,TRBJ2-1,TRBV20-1,CSAFTDSSYNEQFF,TGCAGTGCCTTCACGGACAGCTCCTACAATGAGCAGTTCTTC
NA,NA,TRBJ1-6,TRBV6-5,CASSYAGGTNSPLHF,TGTGCCAGCAGTTACGCAGGCGGTACAAATTCACCCCTCCACTTT
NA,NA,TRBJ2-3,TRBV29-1,CSVEGGAQYF,TGCAGCGTTGAGGGCGGAGCGCAGTATTTT
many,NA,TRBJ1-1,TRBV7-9,CASSDWNTEAFF,TGTGCCAGCAGTGACTGGAACACTGAAGCTTTCTTT
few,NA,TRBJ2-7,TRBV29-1,CSVEGRARGEQYF,TGCAGCGTTGAAGGACGGGCGAGGGGCGAGCAGTACTTC
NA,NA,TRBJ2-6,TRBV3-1,CASSPPGHRSGANVLTF,TGTGCCAGCAGCCCCCCGGGACACCGCTCTGGGGCCAACGTCCTGACTTTC
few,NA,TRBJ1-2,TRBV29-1,CSVEDTSQGPYGYTF,TGCAGCGTTGAAGATACATCCCAGGGTCCGTATGGCTACACCTTC
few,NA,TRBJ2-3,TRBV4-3,CASSQVSGANTDTQYF,TGCGCCAGCAGCCAAGTAAGCGGAGCTAACACAGATACGCAGTATTTT
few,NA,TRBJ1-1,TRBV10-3,CAISDTESTEAFF,TGTGCCATCAGTGATACAGAGAGCACTGAAGCTTTCTTT
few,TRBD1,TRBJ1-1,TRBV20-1,CSARRTGGSFAFF,TGCAGTGCTAGACGAACAGGGGGTTCTTTTGCTTTCTTT
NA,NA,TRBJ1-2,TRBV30,CAWSVGWNYGYTF,TGTGCCTGGAGTGTTGGTTGGAACTATGGCTACACCTTC
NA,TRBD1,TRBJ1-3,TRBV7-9,CASSPQDRDSGNTIYF,TGTGCCAGCAGCCCCCAGGACAGGGACTCTGGAAACACCATATATTTT
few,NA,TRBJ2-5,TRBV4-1,CASSQVTGETQYF,TGCGCCAGCAGCCAAGTTACGGGGGAGACCCAGTACTTC